The 26 T cell receptor beta chains given below trace back to one sample, sequenced in a study of T cells in Graves' hyperthyroidism and ophthalmopathy (dated by TCRdb to between 2019 and 2020). The library was obtained by multiplex PCR. The sample was run on an Illumina HiSeq 2000. Amplification of TCR beta CDR3 regions was carried out from RNA transcripts. For the first round of RT-PCR on the TCR CDR3, the HTBI primer set was used together with the Qiagen OneStep RT-PCR kit. TCRdb reprocessed the public reads (quality trimming at Q25 with fastp, clone calling with MiXCR) and kept in-frame beta chains. Rows with one shared CDR3 protein collapse into an entry with the most common genes and DNA. The sample includes more than 500,000 distinct CDR3 sequences, with approximately 14% observed a single time. The ten largest clones add up to around 4% of the sample. Material: blood. These receptors originate from a woman aged 40-49 years with Graves' ophthalmopathy.

The chain links TRBV2 to TRBJ2-7; TRBD1 matches 8 bases. Germline-derived CDR1 and CDR2 are SNHLY and FYNNEI. J gave up 4 bases and V 7 bases, and 9 bases lay outside the gene matches. The CDR3 runs to 14 residues. CDR3 in amino acids: CASTLPDREYEQYF. The CDR3 DNA sequence: TGTGCCAGCACCCTTCCGGACAGGGAGTACGAGCAGTACTTC.

This clonotype was observed many times. The rearrangement uses TRBV25-1 and TRBJ2-4, with D possibly being TRBD2 (5 bases). The ends were cut back, 2 bases at V and 1 base at J, with 12 bases in the middle. CDR3 length: 16 residues. Germline CDR1 MGHDK, CDR2 SYGVNS. Written as DNA, the CDR3 is TGTGCCAGCAGTGAAGAGGACCGAGGGGCCAAAAACATTCAGTACTTC. Its protein is CASSEEDRGAKNIQYF.

This clonotype was detected ten times or more. CDR3 in amino acids: CASSLARDRVYEQYF. CDR3 bases: TGTGCCAGCAGTTTAGCTCGGGACAGGGTCTACGAGCAGTACTTC. The gene calls are TRBV12-3 or TRBV12-4 and TRBJ2-7, with 9 positions matching TRBD1. J gave up 3 bases and V 0 bases, and 3 bases lay outside the gene matches. CDR3 size: 15 residues.

CDR3: CASSGGQGKKWREQYF. DNA for the CDR3: TGTGCCAGCAGTGGAGGACAGGGGAAAAAATGGCGTGAGCAGTACTTC. V and J are TRBV25-1 and TRBJ2-7; 9 positions agree with TRBD1. The junction had 14 bases not matched to a gene; V was cut back by 4 bases and J by 7 bases. The CDR3 runs 16 residues. Germline CDR1 MGHDK, CDR2 SYGVNS.

This clonotype came up a few times. The CDR3: CASSAGTSGIYEQYF. For the CDR3, the DNA is TGTGCCAGCAGCGCCGGGACTAGCGGTATCTACGAGCAGTACTTC. This chain connects TRBV9 to TRBJ2-7; 11 nucleotides align to TRBD2. Germline V gene sequence: CDR1 SGDLS, CDR2 YYNGEE. V trimming: 3 bases; J trimming: 3 bases; junction bases outside the gene matches: 5. CDR3 length equals 15 residues.

This chain links TRBV30 with TRBJ2-3; no firm D call. V was pared by 5 bases and J by 6 bases, with 18 bases between. The CDR3 consists of 14 residues. Germline V lookup: CDR1 GTSNPN, CDR2 SVGIG (reference sequence). Here the CDR3 reads CAWVARSGGDTQYF. In nucleotides, the CDR3 is TGTGCCTGGGTAGCTAGGAGTGGTGGCGATACGCAGTATTTT.

This clonotype was seen a handful of times. The chain joins TRBV6-1 to TRBJ2-5; D gene ambiguous. The CDR3 is made up of 13 amino acids. Between the trimmed V and J ends, which lost 8 bases and 4 bases, there was a span of 14 bases. Germline assignment: CDR1 MNHNS and CDR2 SASEGT. The CDR3 DNA is TGTGCCAGCCGCTCGGCCGGGCGAGAGACCCAGTACTTC. Translated: CASRSAGRETQYF.

This clonotype has a handful of counts. The chain uses TRBV4-1 and TRBJ1-2; D gene unclear. The germline CDR1 and CDR2 sequences are MGHRA and YSYEKL. The CDR3 has 12 amino acids. V lost 5 bases, J lost 5 bases, and 9 bases lay in between. The CDR3 reads CASSYTAYGYTF. As DNA, the CDR3 is TGCGCCAGCAGCTACACAGCGTATGGCTACACCTTC.

This clonotype was recorded many times. CDR3 sequence (DNA): TGTGCCAGCAGTTCGGACACTTACTCTGGCTACACCTTC. Its protein product is CASSSDTYSGYTF. V is TRBV28 and J is TRBJ1-2, with D possibly being TRBD1 (5 bases). Germline V gene lookup returns CDR1 MDHEN and CDR2 SYDVKM. This CDR3 contains 13 residues. V lost 4 bases, J lost 7 bases, and 13 bases lay in between.

This clonotype was seen a few times. This sequence joins TRBV3-1 and TRBJ2-7; D is ambiguous. The CDR3 is made up of 12 amino acids. Trimming took off 0 bases at V and 6 bases at J, with 6 bases between the two ends. The germline gives CDR1 LGHDT, CDR2 YNNKEL (reference sequence). The CDR3 here is CASSQDFLEQYF. The CDR3 nucleotides read TGTGCCAGCAGCCAAGATTTCCTCGAGCAGTACTTC.

This clonotype showed up many times. The V gene is TRBV29-1, the J gene TRBJ1-2; D not certain. The V and J ends lost 6 bases and 3 bases respectively, with 14 bases between them. Germline CDR1 SQVTM, CDR2 ANQGSEA. CDR3 length: 13 residues. CDR3 amino acids: CSVGTGPDYGYTF. CDR3 bases: TGCAGCGTGGGTACGGGTCCGGACTATGGCTACACCTTC. Supplemented by reference TRBV29-1 and TRBJ1-2, the full variable domain reads SAVISQKPSRDICQRGTSLTIQCQVDSQVTMMFWYRQQPGQSLTLIATANQGSEATYESGFVIDKFPISRPNLTFSTLTVSNMSPEDSSIYLCSVGTGPDYGYTFGSGTRLTVV.

This clonotype has more than one count but fewer than ten. The chain employs TRBV12-3 or TRBV12-4 and TRBJ1-3; 9 nucleotides align to TRBD1. The CDR3 runs to 14 residues. V dropped 9 bases and J dropped 9; count of bases not matched to a gene: 12. The CDR3 here is CASTDRTGAFTIYF. The DNA for the CDR3 is TGTGCCAGTACCGACCGGACAGGGGCATTCACCATATATTTT.

This clonotype was seen only a few times. The chain uses TRBV6-5 and TRBJ2-1; TRBD2 agrees at 11 bases. Germline CDR1 reads MNHEY; CDR2 reads SVGAGI. The junction had 12 bases not matched to a gene; V was cut back by 0 bases and J by 8 bases. The CDR3 has 18 residues. This CDR3 reads CASSYSRSGRARFDEQFF. The CDR3 nucleotides are TGTGCCAGCAGTTACTCTCGTAGCGGGAGGGCCAGATTCGATGAGCAGTTCTTC.

This clonotype was observed at least ten times. The gene calls are TRBV2 and TRBJ2-2; 7 nucleotides agree with TRBD1. The CDR3 totals 16 residues. Germline-derived CDR1 and CDR2 are SNHLY and FYNNEI. V trimming: 6 bases; J trimming: 8 bases; junction bases outside the gene matches: 15. CDR3 sequence (DNA): TGTGCCAGCAGGACCCTGAAGACAGGGAGTGGGGGGGAGCTGTTTTTT. It is translated as CASRTLKTGSGGELFF.

This clonotype occurred many times. The rearrangement uses TRBV10-3 and TRBJ1-2, with no clear D. Germline CDR1 is ENHRY and CDR2 is SYGVKD. Trimming took 11 bases from V and 8 from J, leaving 18 bases between them. CDR3 length: 12 amino acids. For the CDR3, the DNA is TGTGCCTCATCCGGTGGAGCCCAGGGCTACACCTTC. Its translation is CASSGGAQGYTF.

This clonotype has only a few counts. CDR3 protein: CASSVAETYEQYF. CDR3 DNA sequence: TGCGCCAGCAGTGTGGCGGAGACCTACGAGCAGTACTTC. The rearrangement links TRBV4-1 to TRBJ2-7; D unresolved. Trimming shortened V by 6 bases and J by 2 bases, and 11 bases separated the two germline ends. Germline V gene data show CDR1 as MGHRA and CDR2 as YSYEKL. The CDR3 totals 13 residues.

In its sample, this clonotype was seen many times. The rearrangement uses TRBV10-3 and TRBJ2-2, with 12 bases that match TRBD2. CDR1 and CDR2 from the germline V gene are ENHRY and SYGVKD. V shed 3 bases, J shed 0 bases, and the junction held 5 bases outside the gene matches. The CDR3 sequence is 18 residues long. The CDR3 DNA follows: TGTGCCATCAGTGATAGTCTAGCGGGAGGGGCGAACACCGGGGAGCTGTTTTTT. Its protein product is CAISDSLAGGANTGELFF.

The chain carries TRBV5-5 and TRBJ1-2; D remains ambiguous. V was shortened by 0 bases and J by 2 bases, with 11 bases between the two germline ends. Germline CDR1 SGHKS, CDR2 YYEKEE (reference sequence). The CDR3 runs to 15 residues. The CDR3 sequence: CASSLAATENYGYTF. CDR3 DNA: TGTGCCAGCAGCTTGGCCGCTACGGAAAACTATGGCTACACCTTC.

The gene calls are TRBV7-6 and TRBJ2-7; D is ambiguous. V was cut by 1 base and J by 2 bases, with 9 bases left in between. The CDR3 is 14 amino acids. Germline V gene sequence: CDR1 SGHVS, CDR2 FNYEAQ. The CDR3, as DNA: TGTGCCAGCAGCTTAGAGGAGAGAACCTACGAGCAGTACTTC. Amino acid sequence: CASSLEERTYEQYF.

This clonotype was counted only a few times. The rearrangement joins TRBV10-3 to TRBJ2-5; D tentatively fits TRBD1 or TRBD2 (5 bases each). The CDR3 is made up of 13 amino acids. The V end was cut by 4 bases, the J end by 3 bases, with 9 bases between. Germline lookup yields CDR1 ENHRY and CDR2 SYGVKD. The CDR3 DNA sequence: TGTGCCATCAGTGGAGGGGCAGAAGAGACCCAGTACTTC. Amino acid sequence: CAISGGAEETQYF.

The V and J genes are TRBV6-2 or TRBV6-3 and TRBJ1-2, with a weak D call TRBD1 (6 bases). The CDR3 length is 12 residues. V was shortened by 10 bases and J by 4 bases, with 13 bases between the two germline ends. The germline CDR1 and CDR2 sequences are MNHEY and SVGEGT. The CDR3 region has the DNA TGTGCCACCAGAGAGGACAGCTATGGCTACACCTTC. It yields the protein CATREDSYGYTF.

This clonotype was detected ten times or more. The chain recombines TRBV6-1 with TRBJ1-2; D remains unclear. Germline V gene data show CDR1 as MNHNS and CDR2 as SASEGT. The CDR3 runs 15 residues. With 1 base removed from V and 0 bases from J, the gap between germline ends came to 9 bases. CDR3 sequence: CASSEGTDPNYGYTF. The DNA of the CDR3 is TGTGCCAGCAGTGAAGGCACAGACCCTAACTATGGCTACACCTTC.

This clonotype was seen only a few times. The chain couples TRBV7-2 to TRBJ2-5; no clear D. The germline V gene encodes CDR1 SGHTA and CDR2 FQGNSA. V dropped 3 bases and J dropped 2 bases, with 13 bases sitting between them. The CDR3 has 15 amino acids. CDR3 region: CASSFSVNLQETQYF. CDR3 nucleotides: TGTGCCAGCAGCTTCTCGGTGAACCTTCAAGAGACCCAGTACTTC.

This clonotype has ten or more counts. The V and J genes are TRBV20-1 and TRBJ2-7; no clear D gene. This CDR3 comprises 14 residues. CDR1 DFQATT and CDR2 SNEGSKA come from the germline V gene (reference sequence). Trimming removed 1 base at V and 3 bases at J, with 13 bases between. The CDR3 DNA sequence: TGCAGTGCTAGAGCAGCAGACCAACACTACGAGCAGTACTTC. It yields the protein CSARAADQHYEQYF.

The V and J genes are TRBV11-2 and TRBJ1-6, with D possibly matching TRBD1 (6 bases). The CDR3 extends over 17 amino acids. Looked up from germline, CDR1 is SGHAT and CDR2 is FQNNGV. Between the trimmed V and J ends, which lost 5 bases and 9 bases, there was a span of 23 bases. CDR3 loop: CASSRKGLGATPSPLHF. The CDR3 DNA reads as TGTGCCAGCAGCAGGAAGGGGTTGGGGGCCACTCCTTCACCCCTCCACTTT. Based on the CDR3 plus reference TRBV11-2 and TRBJ1-6, the full variable domain is EAGVAQSPRYKIIEKRQSVAFWCNPISGHATLYWYQQILGQGPKLLIQFQNNGVVDDSQLPKDRFSAERLKGVDSTLKIQPAKLEDSAVYLCASSRKGLGATPSPLHFGNGTRLTVT.

This clonotype was observed a handful of times. V gene TRBV29-1 combines with J gene TRBJ2-1, with 11 nucleotides matching TRBD1. Trimming cost V 2 bases and J 0 bases; bases outside gene matches: 12. This CDR3 contains 19 residues. The germline V gene has CDR1 SQVTM and CDR2 ANQGSEA. The CDR3 here is CSVENAGEGTGGSYNEQFF. CDR3 DNA: TGCAGCGTTGAAAACGCGGGGGAGGGGACAGGGGGCTCCTACAATGAGCAGTTCTTC.